This T cell receptor beta chain comes out of a study of cytomegalovirus exposure and HLA in healthy donors. There are a few counts of this clone. No antigen is known for it. The PCR employed 60 Vbeta primers together with 13 Jbeta primers. Sequencing used immunoSEQ multiplex PCR; TCRdb keeps in-frame clones, though not all of them. This table holds approximately 190,000 clones, around three quarters found once. The CDR3 is made up of 15 amino acids. The germline V gene has CDR1 LGHNA and CDR2 YSLEER. Deletions cut 0 bases from V and 0 bases from J, with 7 bases between. General study findings and limits: Across donors, presence/absence analyses took sequencing depth to be roughly uniform.

The sequenced sample consisted of PBMCs. The TCR originated in a woman in her 30s in good health and CMV-seropositive. This rearrangement joins TRBV4-3 to TRBJ2-3; the D is unclear. CDR3 loop: CASSQDQTSTDTQYF. CDR3 nucleotides: TGCGCCAGCAGCCAAGACCAGACTAGCACAGATACGCAGTATTTT.